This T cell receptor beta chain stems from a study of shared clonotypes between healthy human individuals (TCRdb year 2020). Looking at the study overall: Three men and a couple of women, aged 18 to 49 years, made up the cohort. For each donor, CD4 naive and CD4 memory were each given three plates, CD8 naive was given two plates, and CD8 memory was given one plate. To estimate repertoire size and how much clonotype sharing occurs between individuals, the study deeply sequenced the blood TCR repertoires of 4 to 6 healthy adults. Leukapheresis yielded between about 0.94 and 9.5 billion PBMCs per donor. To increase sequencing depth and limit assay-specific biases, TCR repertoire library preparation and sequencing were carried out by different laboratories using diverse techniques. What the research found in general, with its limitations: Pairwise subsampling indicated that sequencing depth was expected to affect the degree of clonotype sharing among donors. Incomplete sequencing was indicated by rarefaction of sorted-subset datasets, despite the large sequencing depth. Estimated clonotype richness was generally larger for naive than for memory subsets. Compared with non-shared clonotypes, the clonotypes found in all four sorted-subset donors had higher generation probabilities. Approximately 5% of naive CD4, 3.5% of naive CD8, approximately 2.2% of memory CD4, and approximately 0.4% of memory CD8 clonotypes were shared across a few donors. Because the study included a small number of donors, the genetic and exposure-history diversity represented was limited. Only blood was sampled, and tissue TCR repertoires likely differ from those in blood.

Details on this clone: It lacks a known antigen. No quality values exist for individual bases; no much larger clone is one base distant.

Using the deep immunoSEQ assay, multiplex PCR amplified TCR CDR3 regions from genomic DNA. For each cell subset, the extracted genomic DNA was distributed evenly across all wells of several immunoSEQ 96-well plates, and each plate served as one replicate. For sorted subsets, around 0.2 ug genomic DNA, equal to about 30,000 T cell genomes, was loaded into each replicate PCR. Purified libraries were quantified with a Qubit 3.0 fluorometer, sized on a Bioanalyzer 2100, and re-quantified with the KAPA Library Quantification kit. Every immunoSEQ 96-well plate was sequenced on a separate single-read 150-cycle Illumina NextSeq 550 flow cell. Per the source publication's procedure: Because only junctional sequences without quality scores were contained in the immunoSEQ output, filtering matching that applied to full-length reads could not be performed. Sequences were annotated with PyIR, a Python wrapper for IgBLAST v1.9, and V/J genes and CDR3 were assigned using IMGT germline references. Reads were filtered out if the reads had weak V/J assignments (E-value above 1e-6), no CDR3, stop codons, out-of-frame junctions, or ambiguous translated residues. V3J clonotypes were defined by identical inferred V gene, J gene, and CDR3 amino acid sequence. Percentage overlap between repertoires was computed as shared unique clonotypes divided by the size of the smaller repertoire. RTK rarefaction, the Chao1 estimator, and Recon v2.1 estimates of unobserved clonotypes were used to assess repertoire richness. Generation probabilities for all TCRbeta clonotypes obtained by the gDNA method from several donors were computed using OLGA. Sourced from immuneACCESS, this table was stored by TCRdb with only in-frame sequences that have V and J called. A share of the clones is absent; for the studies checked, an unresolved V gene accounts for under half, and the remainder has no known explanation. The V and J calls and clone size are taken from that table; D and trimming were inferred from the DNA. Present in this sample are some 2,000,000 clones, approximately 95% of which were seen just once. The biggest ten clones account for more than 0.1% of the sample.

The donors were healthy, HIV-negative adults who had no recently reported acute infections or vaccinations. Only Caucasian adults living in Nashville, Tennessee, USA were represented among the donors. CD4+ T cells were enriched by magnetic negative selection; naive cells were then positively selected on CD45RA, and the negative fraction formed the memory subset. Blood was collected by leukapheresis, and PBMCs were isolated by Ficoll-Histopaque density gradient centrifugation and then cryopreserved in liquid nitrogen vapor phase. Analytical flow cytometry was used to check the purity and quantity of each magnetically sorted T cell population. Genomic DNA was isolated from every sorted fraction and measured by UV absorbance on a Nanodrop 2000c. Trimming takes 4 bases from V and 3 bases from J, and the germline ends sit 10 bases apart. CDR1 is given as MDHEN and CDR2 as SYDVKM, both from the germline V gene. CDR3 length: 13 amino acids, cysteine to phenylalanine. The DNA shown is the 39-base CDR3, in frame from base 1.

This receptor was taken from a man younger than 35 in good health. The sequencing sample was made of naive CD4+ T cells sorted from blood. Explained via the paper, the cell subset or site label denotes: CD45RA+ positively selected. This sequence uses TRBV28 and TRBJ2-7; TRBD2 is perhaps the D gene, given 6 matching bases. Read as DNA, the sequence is TGTGCCAGCAGTTCCGGGAGCCACTACGAGCAGTACTTC. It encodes CASSSGSHYEQYF.